These 10 T cell receptor beta chains share one sample of origin, sequenced in a study of PD-1 blockade in mismatch repair-deficient tumors. This table comes from immunoSEQ multiplex PCR, and its TCRdb copy is limited to in-frame clones, with some not included. The data show around 30,000 clones, over 80% seen once. This specimen consisted of PBMCs, obtained approximately 6 weeks after starting pembrolizumab. The source is an adult with mismatch repair-deficient cancer.

This clone was recorded once. The chain couples TRBV30 to TRBJ1-1; D remains ambiguous. V was clipped by 0 bases and J by 8 bases, with 7 bases between them. Germline V gene data show CDR1 as GTSNPN and CDR2 as SVGIG (reference sequence). The CDR3 runs 11 residues. The CDR3 DNA is TGTGCCTGGAGTGTAGTCAGGGAAGCTTTCTTT. Its translation: CAWSVVREAFF.

V and J are TRBV5-1 and TRBJ2-2; D is undetermined. CDR1 and CDR2 (germline): SGHRS, YFSETQ. V was cut by 0 bases and J by 7 bases, with 13 bases left in between. This CDR3 has 15 residues. The CDR3 nucleotides are TGCGCCAGCAGCTTGGAAACGAGTGAGGTCGGGGAGCTGTTTTTT. This encodes CASSLETSEVGELFF.

This clone occurred once. CDR3 in DNA: TGTGCCAGCAGCGTAGAAGGGGGTTACTCTGGGGCCAACGTCCTGACTTTC. As protein: CASSVEGGYSGANVLTF. The V and J genes are TRBV9 and TRBJ2-6; possibly TRBD1 for D (6 bases). The V end lost 0 bases, the J end lost 0 bases, and 10 bases lay between the germline ends. CDR3 length equals 17 residues. CDR1 SGDLS and CDR2 YYNGEE come from the germline V gene.

The chain couples TRBV19 to TRBJ2-7, with 12 bases matching TRBD2. Germline loops: CDR1 LNHDA, CDR2 SQIVND (reference sequence). The CDR3 contains 18 residues. V lost 5 bases, J lost 3 bases, and 14 bases stayed unmatched. CDR3 in amino acids: CASSPKTSGSSRGYEQYF. The CDR3 nucleotides are TGTGCCAGTAGTCCAAAGACTAGCGGGAGTTCTCGAGGCTACGAGCAGTACTTC.

The chain combines TRBV7-9 with TRBJ2-1, with D perhaps matching TRBD2 (6 bases). Germline-derived CDR1 and CDR2 are SEHNR and FQNEAQ (reference sequence). Trimming left V 1 base short and J 8 bases short, with 18 bases between. This CDR3 comprises 16 residues. The CDR3 spells CASSLVVSLALHEQFF. Written as DNA, the CDR3 is TGTGCCAGCAGCTTAGTAGTATCGCTAGCGCTCCATGAGCAGTTCTTC.

The chain combines TRBV11-3 with TRBJ1-4, with D perhaps TRBD1 (5 bases). The CDR3 contains 12 residues. Trimming cost V 5 bases and J 5 bases, with 6 bases left between them. Germline V gives CDR1 SGHNT, CDR2 YENEEA. CDR3 loop: CASSRTNEKLFF. The CDR3 region has the DNA TGTGCCAGCAGCAGGACAAATGAAAAACTGTTTTTT.

This rearrangement joins TRBV27 to TRBJ1-1; 9 nucleotides line up with TRBD1. This CDR3 is 13 amino acids long. After removal of 8 bases from V and 5 bases from J, the junction contained 6 bases not matched to a gene. Germline V gene lookup returns CDR1 MNHEY and CDR2 SMNVEV (reference sequence). CDR3 DNA: TGTGCCAGCCAGGGGACAGGGAGGACTGAAGCTTTCTTT. It is translated as CASQGTGRTEAFF.

Within the sample, this clone is medium-sized. This rearrangement joins TRBV7-8 to TRBJ1-2, with D tentatively TRBD1 (6 bases). The V end lost 0 bases, the J end lost 6 bases, and 11 bases lay between the germline ends. The CDR3 contains 14 residues. CDR1 and CDR2 from the germline V gene are SGHVS and FQNEAQ. CDR3 sequence reads: CASSLATGWDGYTF. The CDR3 bases are TGTGCCAGCAGCTTAGCAACAGGGTGGGATGGCTACACCTTC. Full variable domain (remainder filled in from reference TRBV7-8 and TRBJ1-2): GAGVSQSPRYKVAKRGQDVALRCDPISGHVSLFWYQQALGQGPEFLTYFQNEAQLDKSGLPSDRFFAERPEGSVSTLKIQRTQQEDSAVYLCASSLATGWDGYTFGSGTRLTVV.

The chain uses TRBV4-2 and TRBJ2-7; no clear D gene. Germline loops: CDR1 LGHNA, CDR2 YNFKEQ. This CDR3 contains 14 residues. The V end lost 0 bases, the J end lost 7 bases, and 13 bases lay between the germline ends. In DNA, the CDR3 is TGTGCCAGCAGCCAAGAACTCTTTGCCCCAGAGCAGTACTTC. It yields the protein CASSQELFAPEQYF.

This clone showed up just once. The rearrangement joins TRBV9 to TRBJ2-1, with 9 bases lining up with TRBD2. The V gene end was trimmed by 0 bases and the J gene end by 2 bases; junction bases not matched to a gene: 6. There are 17 residues in the CDR3. CDR1 SGDLS and CDR2 YYNGEE come from the germline V gene. The CDR3 here is CASSVALREGTYNEQFF. The CDR3 region has the DNA TGTGCCAGCAGCGTAGCTTTGCGGGAGGGGACCTACAATGAGCAGTTCTTC.